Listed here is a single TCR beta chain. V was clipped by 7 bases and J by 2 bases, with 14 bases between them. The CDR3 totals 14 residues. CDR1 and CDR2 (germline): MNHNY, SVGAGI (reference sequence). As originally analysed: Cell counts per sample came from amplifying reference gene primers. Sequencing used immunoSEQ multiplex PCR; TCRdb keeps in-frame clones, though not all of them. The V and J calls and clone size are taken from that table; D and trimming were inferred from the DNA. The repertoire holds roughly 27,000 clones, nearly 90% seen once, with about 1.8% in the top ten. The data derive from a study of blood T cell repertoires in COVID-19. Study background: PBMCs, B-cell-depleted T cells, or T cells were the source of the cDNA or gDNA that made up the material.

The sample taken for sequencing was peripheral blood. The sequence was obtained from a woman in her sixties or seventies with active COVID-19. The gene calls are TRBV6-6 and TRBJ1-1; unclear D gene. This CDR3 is CASNKKSGNTEAFF. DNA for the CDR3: TGTGCCAGCAATAAAAAGTCAGGAAACACTGAAGCTTTCTTT.